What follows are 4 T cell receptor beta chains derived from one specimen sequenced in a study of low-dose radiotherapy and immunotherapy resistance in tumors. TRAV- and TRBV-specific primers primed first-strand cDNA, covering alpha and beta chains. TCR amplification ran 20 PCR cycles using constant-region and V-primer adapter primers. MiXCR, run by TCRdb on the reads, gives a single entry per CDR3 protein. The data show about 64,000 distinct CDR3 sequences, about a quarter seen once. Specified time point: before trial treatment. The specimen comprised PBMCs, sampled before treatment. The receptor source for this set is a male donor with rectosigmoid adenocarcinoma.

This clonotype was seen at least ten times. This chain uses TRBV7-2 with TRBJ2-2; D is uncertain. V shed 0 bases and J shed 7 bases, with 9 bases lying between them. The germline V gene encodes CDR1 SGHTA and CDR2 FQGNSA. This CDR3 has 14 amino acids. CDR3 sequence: CASSLAWENGELFF. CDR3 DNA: TGTGCCAGCAGCTTAGCATGGGAAAACGGGGAGCTGTTTTTT.

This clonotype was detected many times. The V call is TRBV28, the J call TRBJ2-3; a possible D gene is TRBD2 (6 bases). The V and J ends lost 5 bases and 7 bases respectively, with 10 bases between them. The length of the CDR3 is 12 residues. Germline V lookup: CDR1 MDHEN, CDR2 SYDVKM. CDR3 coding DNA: TGTGCCAGCAGTCCAGGGAGGAATACGCAGTATTTT. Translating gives CASSPGRNTQYF.

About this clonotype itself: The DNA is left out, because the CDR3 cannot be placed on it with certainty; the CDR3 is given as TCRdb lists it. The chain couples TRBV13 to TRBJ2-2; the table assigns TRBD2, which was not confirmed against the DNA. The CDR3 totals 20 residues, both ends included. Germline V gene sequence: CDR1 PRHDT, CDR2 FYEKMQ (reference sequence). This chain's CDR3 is CASSEEASGANTGELFFFFF.

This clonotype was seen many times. CDR3 protein: CSAERQGADTQYF. The CDR3 DNA reads TGCAGCGCTGAGAGGCAGGGGGCAGATACGCAGTATTTT. The chain couples TRBV29-1 to TRBJ2-3, with 7 positions matching TRBD1. There are 13 residues in the CDR3. Germline V gives CDR1 SQVTM, CDR2 ANQGSEA. J gave up 4 bases and V 7 bases, and 8 bases lay outside the gene matches.